Each of the 11 T cell receptor beta chains below was sequenced from the same sample in a study of T cells in women clearing cervical HPV infection. Data came from immunoSEQ multiplex PCR; TCRdb stores just in-frame clones and leaves some out. The sample has 36,000 or so clones. Sequencing was performed on blood buffy coat. The receptors come from a woman aged 18 to 75 with a cervical HPV16 infection that either progressed to CIN3+ or cleared (not recorded which).

For this clone: The CDR3 end falls 3 residues outside the read, so it is completed with the germline J gene. The rearrangement joins TRBV6-1 to TRBJ2-7; possible D gene TRBD2, 7 bases. V dropped 2 bases and J dropped 4 bases, with 15 bases sitting between them. CDR1 is MNHNS and CDR2 is SASEGT in the germline V gene. The CDR3 consists of 15 residues. The chain's CDR3 is CASSETGGPGYEQYF. The covered CDR3 bases are TGTGCCAGCAGTGAAACGGGGGGCCCTGGATACGAG.

About this clone: The CDR3 end is not reached by the read, which stops 3 residues before it; the germline J gene fills it in. The rearrangement links TRBV6-2 or TRBV6-3 to TRBJ2-7; no definite D call. CDR1 and CDR2 from the germline V gene are MNHEY and SVGEGT. This CDR3 is built from 16 residues. V was cut by 7 bases and J by 2 bases, with 21 bases left in between. This CDR3 is CASIYKPDSIPYEQYF. The covered CDR3 bases are TGTGCCAGCATCTACAAACCCGACTCCATTCCCTACGAG.

In the case of this clone: The read gets to within 3 residues of the CDR3 end, and the germline J gene fills in the rest. The rearrangement uses TRBV12-3 or TRBV12-4 and TRBJ2-3; no definite D call. The germline V and J ends were trimmed by 7 bases and 2 bases, with 7 bases remaining between them. CDR3 length equals 12 residues. The sequenced part of the CDR3 DNA is TGTGCCAGCACCCCGTCCACAGATACG. Translated: CASTPSTDT. The full CDR3 is CASTPSTDTQYF.

Regarding this clone: The CDR3 end lies 3 residues beyond the end of the read and is filled in from the germline J gene. This chain joins TRBV2 and TRBJ1-2, with 10 positions matching TRBD1. Germline CDR1 is SNHLY and CDR2 is FYNNEI. Losses at the gene ends were 8 bases for V and 2 bases for J; bases not matched to a gene: 11. The CDR3 sequence is 16 residues long. CDR3 protein: CASQRGTGAINYGYTF. The CDR3 DNA, read in part, is TGTGCCAGCCAACGCGGGACAGGGGCGATCAACTATGGC.

Notes on this clone: The read is 3 residues too short to cover the CDR3 end, so that end is filled in from the germline J gene. The chain has TRBV14 and TRBJ2-2; D perhaps matches TRBD2 (7 bases). Trimming left V 3 bases short and J 6 bases short, with 17 bases between. The CDR3 is 16 amino acids. The germline V gene has CDR1 SGHDN and CDR2 FVKESK. CDR3 in amino acids: CASSQAWGGPAGELFF. Incomplete CDR3 DNA: TGTGCCAGCAGCCAGGCCTGGGGGGGGCCGGCCGGGGAG.

Remarks on this clone: The read ends 3 residues before the CDR3 terminus; that terminus is restored from the germline J gene. The chain is built from TRBV5-1 and TRBJ1-1, with 9 bases that match TRBD1. Germline CDR1 is SGHRS and CDR2 is YFSETQ. CDR3 length: 16 residues. Trimming cost V 4 bases and J 1 base; bases outside gene matches: 8. The sequenced CDR3 bases are TGCGCCAGCAGCCCCCTACCGGGACAGGGGAACACTGAA. Its translation: CASSPLPGQGNTE. In full, the CDR3 is CASSPLPGQGNTEAFF.

To note about this clone: The CDR3 goes on 3 residues after the read ends, and that part is filled in from the germline J gene. The V call is TRBV19, the J call TRBJ1-2, with 9 bases identical to TRBD1. Germline V CDR1 and CDR2: LNHDA, SQIVND (reference sequence). The CDR3 runs to 15 residues. The CDR3 here is CASSIGTGEWDDYTF. The part of the CDR3 DNA that was read is TGTGCCAGTAGTATAGGGACAGGGGAATGGGATGAC.

On this clone itself: The read comes to an end 3 residues before the CDR3 does, leaving the germline J gene to fill in the end. The chain is built from TRBV6-1 and TRBJ1-4; a weak D match, TRBD1 (5 bases). V was trimmed by 0 bases and J by 4 bases, leaving 12 bases between them. The germline V gene encodes CDR1 MNHNS and CDR2 SASEGT. The CDR3 is made up of 16 amino acids. The CDR3 bases that were read are TGTGCCAGCAGTGAAGCAATGGGGCGGCTTAATGAAAAA. As protein: CASSEAMGRLNEK. Given in full, the CDR3 is CASSEAMGRLNEKLFF.

Concerning this clone itself: The read gets to within 3 residues of the CDR3 end, and the germline J gene fills in the rest. This chain uses TRBV20-1 with TRBJ2-7, with TRBD1 identical over 7 bases. CDR1 is DFQATT and CDR2 is SNEGSKA in the germline V gene (reference sequence). J gave up 2 bases and V 5 bases, and 9 bases lay outside the gene matches. CDR3 length: 14 residues. CDR3 residues: CSAVSGQIAYEQYF. The part of the CDR3 DNA that was read is TGCAGTGCTGTCTCGGGACAGATAGCCTACGAG.

This CDR3 reads CSALEVLSYEQYF. The covered CDR3 bases are TGCAGTGCCCTCGAGGTCCTCTCCTACGAG. J is TRBJ2-7 and V is TRBV20-1, with D unresolved. The read terminates 3 residues before the CDR3 end, so the remaining end is supplied by the germline J gene. Trimming pared 6 bases from V and 0 bases from J, leaving 12 bases between. CDR1 is DFQATT, CDR2 SNEGSKA, per germline (reference sequence). The length of the CDR3 is 13 residues.

For this clone: The read gets to within 3 residues of the CDR3 end, and the germline J gene fills in the rest. At the DNA level, this CDR3 is encoded by other sequences in the same sample as well. V and J are TRBV20-1 and TRBJ1-3; D remains unclear. Trimming cost V 2 bases and J 8 bases, with 10 bases left between them. The V gene's germline CDR1 is DFQATT and CDR2 SNEGSKA (reference sequence). The CDR3 contains 12 residues. The CDR3 region is CSARFSSHTIYF. CDR3 DNA, as far as it was read: TGCAGTGCTAGATTCAGTTCTCACACC.